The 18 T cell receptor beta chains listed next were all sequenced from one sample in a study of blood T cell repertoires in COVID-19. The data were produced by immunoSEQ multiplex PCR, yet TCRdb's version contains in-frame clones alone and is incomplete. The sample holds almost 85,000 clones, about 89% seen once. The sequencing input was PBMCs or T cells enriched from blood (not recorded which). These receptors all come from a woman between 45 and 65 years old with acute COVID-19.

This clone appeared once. The CDR3 is CASRTQGARNNSPLHF. The CDR3 coding sequence is TGTGCCAGTAGGACACAGGGGGCTCGGAATAATTCACCCCTCCACTTT. The V gene is TRBV19, the J gene TRBJ1-6; 9 nucleotides match TRBD1. CDR1 LNHDA and CDR2 SQIVND come from the germline V gene (reference sequence). The length of the CDR3 is 16 residues. The trim removed 6 bases at V and 5 bases at J, leaving 8 bases unmatched.

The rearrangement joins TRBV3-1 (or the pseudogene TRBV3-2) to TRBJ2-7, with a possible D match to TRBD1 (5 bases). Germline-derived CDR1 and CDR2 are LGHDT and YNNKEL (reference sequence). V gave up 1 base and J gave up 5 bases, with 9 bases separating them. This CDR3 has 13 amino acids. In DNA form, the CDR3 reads TGTGCCAGCAGCCAAGGGTGGGGCAACGAGCAGTACTTC. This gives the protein CASSQGWGNEQYF.

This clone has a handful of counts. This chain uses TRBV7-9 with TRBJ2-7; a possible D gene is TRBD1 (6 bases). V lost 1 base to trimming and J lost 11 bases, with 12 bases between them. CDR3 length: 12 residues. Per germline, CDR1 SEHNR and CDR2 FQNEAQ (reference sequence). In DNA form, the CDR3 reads TGTGCCAGCAGCTTAGGAGGGGGAAGGAAGTACTTC. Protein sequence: CASSLGGGRKYF.

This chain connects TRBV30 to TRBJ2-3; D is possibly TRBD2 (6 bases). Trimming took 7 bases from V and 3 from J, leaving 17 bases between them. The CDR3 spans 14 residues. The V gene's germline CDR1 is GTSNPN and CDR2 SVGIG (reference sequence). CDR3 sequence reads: CAYHIGSRTDTQYF. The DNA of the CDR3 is TGTGCCTACCATATCGGGAGTCGGACAGATACGCAGTATTTT. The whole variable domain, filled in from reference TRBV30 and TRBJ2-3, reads SQTIHQWPATLVQPVGSPLSLECTVEGTSNPNLYWYRQAAGRGLQLLFYSVGIGQISSEVPQNLSASRPQDRQFILSSKKLLLSDSGFYLCAYHIGSRTDTQYFGPGTRLTVL.

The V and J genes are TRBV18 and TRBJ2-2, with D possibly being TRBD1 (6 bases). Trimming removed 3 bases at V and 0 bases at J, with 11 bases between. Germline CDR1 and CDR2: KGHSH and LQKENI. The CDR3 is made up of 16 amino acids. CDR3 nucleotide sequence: TGTGCCAGCTCACCCCGGGACATAGCGAACACCGGGGAGCTGTTTTTT. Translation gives CASSPRDIANTGELFF.

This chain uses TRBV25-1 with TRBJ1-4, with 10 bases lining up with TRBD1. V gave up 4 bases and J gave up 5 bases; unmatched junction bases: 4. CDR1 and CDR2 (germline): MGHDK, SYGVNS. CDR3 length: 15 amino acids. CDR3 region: CASSGPTGGNEKLFF. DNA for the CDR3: TGTGCCAGCAGTGGACCGACAGGGGGCAATGAAAAACTGTTTTTT.

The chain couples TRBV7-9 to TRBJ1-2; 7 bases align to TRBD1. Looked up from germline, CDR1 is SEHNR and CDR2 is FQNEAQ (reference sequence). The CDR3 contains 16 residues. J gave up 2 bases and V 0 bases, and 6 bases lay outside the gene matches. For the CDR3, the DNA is TGTGCCAGCAGCTTAGCTCAGGACAGGCCAAACTATGGCTACACCTTC. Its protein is CASSLAQDRPNYGYTF.

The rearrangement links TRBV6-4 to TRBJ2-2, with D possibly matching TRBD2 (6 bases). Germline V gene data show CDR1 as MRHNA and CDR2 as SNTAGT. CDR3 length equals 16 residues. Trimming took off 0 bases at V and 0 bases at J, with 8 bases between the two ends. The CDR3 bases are TGTGCCAGCAGTGACTCAGGACTATCGAACACCGGGGAGCTGTTTTTT. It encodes CASSDSGLSNTGELFF.

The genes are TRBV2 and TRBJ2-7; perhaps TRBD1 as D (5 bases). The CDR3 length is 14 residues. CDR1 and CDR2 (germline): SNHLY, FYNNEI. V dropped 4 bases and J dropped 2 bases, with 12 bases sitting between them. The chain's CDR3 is CASSGFAGTYEQYF. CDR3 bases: TGTGCCAGCAGTGGTTTCGCAGGGACCTACGAGCAGTACTTC.

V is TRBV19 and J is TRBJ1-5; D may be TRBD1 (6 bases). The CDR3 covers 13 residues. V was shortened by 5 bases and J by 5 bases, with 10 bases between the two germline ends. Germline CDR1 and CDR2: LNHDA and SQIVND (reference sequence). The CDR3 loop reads CASSLQGDQPQHF. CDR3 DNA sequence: TGTGCCAGTAGTTTACAGGGAGATCAGCCCCAGCATTTT.

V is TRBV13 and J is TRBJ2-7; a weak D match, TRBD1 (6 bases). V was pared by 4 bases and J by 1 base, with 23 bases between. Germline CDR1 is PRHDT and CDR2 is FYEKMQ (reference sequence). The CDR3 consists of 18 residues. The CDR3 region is CASSSSGPRIGGSYEQYF. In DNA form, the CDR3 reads TGTGCCAGCAGCTCTTCCGGGCCCAGGATAGGGGGTTCCTACGAGCAGTACTTC.

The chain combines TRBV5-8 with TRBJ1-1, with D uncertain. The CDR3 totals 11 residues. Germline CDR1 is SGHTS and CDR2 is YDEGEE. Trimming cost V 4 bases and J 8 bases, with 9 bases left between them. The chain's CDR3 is CASSPVGEAFF. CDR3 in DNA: TGTGCCAGCAGCCCCGTCGGGGAAGCTTTCTTT.

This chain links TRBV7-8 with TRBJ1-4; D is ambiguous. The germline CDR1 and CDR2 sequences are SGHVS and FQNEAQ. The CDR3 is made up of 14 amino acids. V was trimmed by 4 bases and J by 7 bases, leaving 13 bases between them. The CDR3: CASSSPVAGEKLFF. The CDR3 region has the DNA TGTGCCAGCAGCTCCCCTGTGGCTGGTGAAAAACTGTTTTTT.

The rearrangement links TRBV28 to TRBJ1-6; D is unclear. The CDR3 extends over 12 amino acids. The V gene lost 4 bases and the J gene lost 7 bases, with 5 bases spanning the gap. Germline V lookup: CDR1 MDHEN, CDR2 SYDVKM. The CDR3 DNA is TGTGCCAGCAGTTATCGGAATTCACCCCTCCACTTT. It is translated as CASSYRNSPLHF.

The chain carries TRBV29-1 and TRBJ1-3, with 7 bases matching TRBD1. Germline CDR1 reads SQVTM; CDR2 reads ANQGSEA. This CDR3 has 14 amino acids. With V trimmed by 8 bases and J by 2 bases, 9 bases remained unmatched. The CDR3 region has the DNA TGCAGCCCACCCAGACAGGGTCCTGGAAACACCATATATTTT. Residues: CSPPRQGPGNTIYF.

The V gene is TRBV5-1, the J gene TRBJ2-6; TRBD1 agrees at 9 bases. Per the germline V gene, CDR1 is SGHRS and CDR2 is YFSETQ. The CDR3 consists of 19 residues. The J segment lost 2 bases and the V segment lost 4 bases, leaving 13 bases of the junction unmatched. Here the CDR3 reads CASSKSRDRDTPGANVLTF. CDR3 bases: TGCGCCAGCAGCAAGTCGCGGGACAGGGATACCCCTGGGGCCAACGTCCTGACTTTC.

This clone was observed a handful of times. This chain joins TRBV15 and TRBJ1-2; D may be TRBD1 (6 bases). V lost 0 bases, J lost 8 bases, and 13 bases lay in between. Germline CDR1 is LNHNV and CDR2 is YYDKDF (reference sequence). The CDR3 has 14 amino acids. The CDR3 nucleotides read TGTGCCACCAGCAGAGACAGGGGATCGTCAGGCTACACCTTC. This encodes CATSRDRGSSGYTF.

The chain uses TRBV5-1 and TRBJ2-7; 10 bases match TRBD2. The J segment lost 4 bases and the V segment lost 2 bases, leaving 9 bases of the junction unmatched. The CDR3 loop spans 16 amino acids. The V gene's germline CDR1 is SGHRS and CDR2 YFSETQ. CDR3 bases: TGCGCCAGCAGCTTACCCTACCAGCGGGAGGGATACGAGCAGTACTTC. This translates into CASSLPYQREGYEQYF.